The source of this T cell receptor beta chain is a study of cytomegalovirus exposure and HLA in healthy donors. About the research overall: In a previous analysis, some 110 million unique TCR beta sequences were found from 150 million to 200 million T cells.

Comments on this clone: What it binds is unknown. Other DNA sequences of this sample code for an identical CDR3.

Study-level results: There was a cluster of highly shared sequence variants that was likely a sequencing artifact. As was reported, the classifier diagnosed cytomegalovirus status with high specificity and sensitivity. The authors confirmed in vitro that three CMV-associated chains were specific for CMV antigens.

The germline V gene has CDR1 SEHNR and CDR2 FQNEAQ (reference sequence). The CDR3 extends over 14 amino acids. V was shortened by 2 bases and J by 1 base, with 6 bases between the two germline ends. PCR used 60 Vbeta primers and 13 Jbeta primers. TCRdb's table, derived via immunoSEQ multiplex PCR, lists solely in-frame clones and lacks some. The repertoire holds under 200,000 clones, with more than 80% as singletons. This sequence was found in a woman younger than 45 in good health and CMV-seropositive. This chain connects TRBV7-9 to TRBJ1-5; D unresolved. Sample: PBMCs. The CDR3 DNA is TGTGCCAGCAGCTTATCGTCGAGCAATCAGCCCCAGCATTTT. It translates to CASSLSSSNQPQHF.